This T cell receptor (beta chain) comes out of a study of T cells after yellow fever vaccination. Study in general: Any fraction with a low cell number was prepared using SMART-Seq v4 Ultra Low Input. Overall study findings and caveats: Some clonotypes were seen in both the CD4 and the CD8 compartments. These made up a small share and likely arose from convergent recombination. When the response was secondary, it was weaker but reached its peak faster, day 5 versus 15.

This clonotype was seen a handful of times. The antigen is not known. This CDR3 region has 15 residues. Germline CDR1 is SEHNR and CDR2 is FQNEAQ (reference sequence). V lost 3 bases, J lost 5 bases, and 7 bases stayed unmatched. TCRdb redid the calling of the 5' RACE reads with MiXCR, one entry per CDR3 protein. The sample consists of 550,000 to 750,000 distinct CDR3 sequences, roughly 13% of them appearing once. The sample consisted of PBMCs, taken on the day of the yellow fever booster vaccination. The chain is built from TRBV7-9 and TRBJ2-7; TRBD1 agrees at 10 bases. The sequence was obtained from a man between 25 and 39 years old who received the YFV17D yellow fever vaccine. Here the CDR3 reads CASSFTLTGGHEQYF. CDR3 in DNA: TGTGCCAGCAGCTTTACATTGACAGGGGGCCACGAGCAGTACTTC.